Following are 22 T cell receptor beta chains from one sample sequenced in a study of blood T cell repertoires in COVID-19. The method was immunoSEQ multiplex PCR; TCRdb's version includes in-frame clones alone and lacks a portion of them. Of 130,000 to 150,000 clones in the sample, 84% were seen once. Sequenced sample: peripheral blood. The receptors here all came from a human donor in a cohort sampled during active COVID-19.

This sequence joins TRBV19 and TRBJ1-6; D is perhaps TRBD1 (5 bases). This CDR3 is built from 16 residues. The V end lost 3 bases, the J end lost 14 bases, and 23 bases lay between the germline ends. CDR1 and CDR2 from the germline V gene are LNHDA and SQIVND (reference sequence). The DNA of the CDR3 is TGTGCCAGTAGTATGGAAGGCGGGGGAATCTTCCGGGCCCTCCACTTT. This sequence encodes CASSMEGGGIFRALHF. The full variable domain, its missing parts supplied by reference TRBV19 and TRBJ1-6, is DGGITQSPKYLFRKEGQNVTLSCEQNLNHDAMYWYRQDPGQGLRLIYYSQIVNDFQKGDIAEGYSVSREKKESFPLTVTSAQKNPTAFYLCASSMEGGGIFRALHFGNGTRLTVT.

This clone was seen only once. The rearrangement links TRBV4-1 to TRBJ2-5, with D tentatively TRBD1 (5 bases). V was cut by 0 bases and J by 0 bases, with 20 bases left in between. CDR1 and CDR2 from the germline V gene are MGHRA and YSYEKL. The CDR3 contains 19 residues. The CDR3 nucleotides are TGCGCCAGCAGCCAAGATCTTATACGGGTGGGGCAAAACCAAGAGACCCAGTACTTC. It codes for CASSQDLIRVGQNQETQYF.

The CDR3 DNA sequence: TGTGCCAGCAATAGTGGGGACTGGAGGACAGATACGCAGTATTTT. Translated: CASNSGDWRTDTQYF. The V and J genes are TRBV9 and TRBJ2-3, with a possible D match to TRBD2 (6 bases). The V and J ends lost 6 bases and 3 bases respectively, with 17 bases between them. CDR1 and CDR2 from the germline V gene are SGDLS and YYNGEE. This CDR3 contains 15 residues. Full variable domain (remainder filled in from reference TRBV9 and TRBJ2-3): DSGVTQTPKHLITATGQRVTLRCSPRSGDLSVYWYQQSLDQGLQFLIQYYNGEERAKGNILERFSAQQFPDLHSELNLSSLELGDSALYFCASNSGDWRTDTQYFGPGTRLTVL.

The J gene is TRBJ2-3, the V gene TRBV3-1 (or the pseudogene TRBV3-2); TRBD2 aligns across 13 bases. The CDR3 contains 20 residues. Per the germline V gene, CDR1 is LGHDT and CDR2 is YNNKEL (reference sequence). V gave up 4 bases and J gave up 6 bases; unmatched junction bases: 19. The CDR3 region has the DNA TGTGCCAGCAGCCCGACTAGCGGGGGGCCCAGCCCAACGACTCCTGATACGCAGTATTTT. It translates to CASSPTSGGPSPTTPDTQYF.

V is TRBV5-6 and J is TRBJ1-1; D is unclear. The CDR3 covers 16 residues. The germline V gene has CDR1 SGHDT and CDR2 YYEEEE. V lost 1 base and J lost 5, with 18 bases in between. The DNA of the CDR3 is TGTGCCAGCAGCTTGTGGGTAGGGCTGGAGCGGACTGAAGCTTTCTTT. This codes for CASSLWVGLERTEAFF.

J is TRBJ2-7 and V is TRBV5-1; TRBD1 is a possible D gene (7 bases). The CDR3 covers 15 residues. V dropped 0 bases and J dropped 2 bases, with 12 bases sitting between them. Germline loops: CDR1 SGHRS, CDR2 YFSETQ. The CDR3 sequence: CASSLDGGGPYEQYF. The CDR3 DNA follows: TGCGCCAGCAGCTTGGATGGAGGGGGCCCCTACGAGCAGTACTTC.

This chain connects TRBV7-9 to TRBJ1-4; 9 bases are shared with TRBD1. CDR3 size: 13 residues. Germline CDR1 SEHNR, CDR2 FQNEAQ (reference sequence). V trimming: 7 bases; J trimming: 8 bases; junction bases outside the gene matches: 5. In DNA, the CDR3 is TGTGCCAGCACCAGGGACAGGGTAGAAAAACTGTTTTTT. Translating it yields CASTRDRVEKLFF.

The J gene is TRBJ1-2, the V gene TRBV6-5; D might be TRBD1 (5 bases). V was shortened by 5 bases and J by 7 bases, with 14 bases between the two germline ends. Germline CDR1 reads MNHEY; CDR2 reads SVGAGI. This CDR3 region has 13 residues. CDR3: CASSRQGKSGYTF. CDR3 nucleotides: TGTGCCAGCAGTCGGCAGGGTAAAAGTGGCTACACCTTC.

This sequence joins TRBV14 and TRBJ1-2; 12 bases are shared with TRBD1. The CDR3 has 16 residues. The V segment lost 4 bases and the J segment 8 bases; nucleotides outside the gene matches: 11. Germline V gene data show CDR1 as SGHDN and CDR2 as FVKESK. CDR3 in amino acids: CASSPLRGTGGGGYTF. Written as DNA, the CDR3 is TGTGCCAGCAGCCCCCTAAGGGGGACAGGGGGCGGCGGCTACACCTTC.

V is TRBV7-9 and J is TRBJ1-2; a possible D gene is TRBD1 (6 bases). CDR3 length: 15 residues. CDR1 SEHNR and CDR2 FQNEAQ come from the germline V gene (reference sequence). Deletions cut 7 bases from V and 4 bases from J, with 19 bases between. The CDR3 here is CASNPEARGFYGYTF. CDR3 nucleotides: TGTGCCAGCAACCCCGAGGCCAGGGGCTTCTATGGCTACACCTTC. Variable domain in full (rest from reference TRBV7-9 and TRBJ1-2): DTGVSQNPRHKITKRGQNVTFRCDPISEHNRLYWYRQTLGQGPEFLTYFQNEAQLEKSRLLSDRFSAERPKGSFSTLEIQRTEQGDSAMYLCASNPEARGFYGYTFGSGTRLTVV.

This clone was observed a few times. Here the CDR3 reads CASSQVGGLATEAFF. The CDR3 coding sequence is TGTGCCAGCAGCCAGGTAGGGGGCTTGGCCACTGAAGCTTTCTTT. The rearrangement uses TRBV14 and TRBJ1-1; 7 bases fit TRBD1. V shed 3 bases and J 4 bases; nucleotides not matched to a gene: 8. This CDR3 contains 15 residues. CDR1 SGHDN and CDR2 FVKESK come from the germline V gene.

This clone was counted a few times. This rearrangement joins TRBV4-2 to TRBJ2-3; 11 bases match TRBD2. Germline CDR1 and CDR2: LGHNA and YNFKEQ. This CDR3 has 18 residues. V was pared by 4 bases and J by 6 bases, with 15 bases of the junction left unmatched. CDR3 DNA sequence: TGTGCCAGCAGCCCGCAAAGACAAATAGCGGGGGGGCGGGATACGCAGTATTTT. It translates to CASSPQRQIAGGRDTQYF.

The CDR3 sequence: CASSLAERDSPYEQYF. CDR3 coding DNA: TGTGCCAGCAGCTTAGCGGAACGGGACAGCCCCTACGAGCAGTACTTC. The V gene is TRBV11-1, the J gene TRBJ2-7; 7 nucleotides match TRBD1. Germline CDR1 is SGHAT and CDR2 is FQDESV (reference sequence). Trimming took 0 bases from V and 2 from J; bases not matched to a gene: 7. This CDR3 has 16 residues. The complete variable domain, with remaining parts taken from reference TRBV11-1 and TRBJ2-7, reads EAEVAQSPRYKITEKSQAVAFWCDPISGHATLYWYRQILGQGPELLVQFQDESVVDDSQLPKDRFSAERLKGVDSTLKIQPAELGDSAMYLCASSLAERDSPYEQYFGPGTRLTVT.

The J gene is TRBJ1-2, the V gene TRBV27; 7 nucleotides align to TRBD1. This CDR3 is 14 amino acids long. In germline, CDR1 is MNHEY, CDR2 SMNVEV (reference sequence). V dropped 5 bases and J dropped 4; count of bases not matched to a gene: 7. The CDR3 region is CASSARDSLYGYTF. The CDR3 DNA is TGTGCCAGCAGTGCCCGGGACAGCCTCTATGGCTACACCTTC.

The chain links TRBV4-2 to TRBJ1-1, with unresolved D. V was shortened by 3 bases and J by 1 base, with 15 bases between the two germline ends. The CDR3 loop spans 16 amino acids. CDR1 and CDR2 from the germline V gene are LGHNA and YNFKEQ. The CDR3 region has the DNA TGTGCCAGCAGCCAGCCAAACCTCGGAGGGAACACTGAAGCTTTCTTT. Encoded protein: CASSQPNLGGNTEAFF.

The chain joins TRBV6-1 to TRBJ1-6, with D possibly TRBD1 on 5 matching bases. Germline CDR1 and CDR2: MNHNS and SASEGT. V gave up 2 bases and J gave up 7 bases, with 15 bases separating them. The CDR3 is made up of 16 amino acids. Written as DNA, the CDR3 is TGTGCCAGCAGTGAAATAGATGGGGGGTTCAATTCACCCCTCCACTTT. Residues: CASSEIDGGFNSPLHF.

V usage is TRBV25-1 and J usage is TRBJ2-3; 11 bases map to TRBD1. This CDR3 contains 16 residues. Trimming cost V 1 base and J 3 bases; bases outside gene matches: 3. CDR1 MGHDK and CDR2 SYGVNS come from the germline V gene. CDR3: CASSEWGQGVTDTQYF. The CDR3 nucleotides are TGTGCCAGCAGTGAATGGGGACAGGGGGTGACAGATACGCAGTATTTT. Full variable domain (remainder filled in from reference TRBV25-1 and TRBJ2-3): EADIYQTPRYLVIGTGKKITLECSQTMGHDKMYWYQQDPGMELHLIHYSYGVNSTEKGDLSSESTVSRIRTEHFPLTLESARPSHTSQYLCASSEWGQGVTDTQYFGPGTRLTVL.

The chain uses TRBV28 and TRBJ1-5; possibly TRBD1 for D (6 bases). Per the germline V gene, CDR1 is MDHEN and CDR2 is SYDVKM. Trimming took 5 bases from V and 2 from J, leaving 16 bases between them. The CDR3 length is 16 residues. DNA for the CDR3: TGTGCCAGCAGTAACTGGGGAGGGGGAGGCAATCAGCCCCAGCATTTT. Amino acids: CASSNWGGGGNQPQHF.

The V gene is TRBV4-1, the J gene TRBJ1-5, with D maybe TRBD1 (6 bases). Germline CDR1 and CDR2: MGHRA and YSYEKL. This CDR3 is built from 16 residues. V was pared by 4 bases and J by 0 bases, with 13 bases between. CDR3 nucleotide sequence: TGCGCCAGCAGCCCGCGGGGGGCAAATAGCAATCAGCCCCAGCATTTT. Protein: CASSPRGANSNQPQHF.

V and J are TRBV29-1 and TRBJ2-1; 8 bases agree with TRBD2. With V trimmed by 6 bases and J by 10 bases, 5 bases remained unmatched. The CDR3 runs to 11 residues. Per the germline V gene, CDR1 is SQVTM and CDR2 is ANQGSEA. CDR3 coding DNA: TGCAGCGTGGGACTAGACCACGAGCAGTTCTTC. Translated: CSVGLDHEQFF.

The chain employs TRBV5-1 and TRBJ2-1; D possibly corresponds to TRBD2 (6 bases). The CDR3 covers 19 residues. The germline gives CDR1 SGHRS, CDR2 YFSETQ. V lost 3 bases, J lost 8 bases, and 30 bases lay in between. The DNA for the CDR3 is TGCGCCAGCAGCTCCCCCCCGGGTAGCGGCAGTACCGTTCGCGATGAGCAGTTCTTC. Translating gives CASSSPPGSGSTVRDEQFF.

This sequence joins TRBV4-1 and TRBJ2-3; 10 positions match TRBD1. Germline trimming cut 2 bases from V and 0 bases from J; bases unmatched to any gene: 5. CDR3 size: 17 residues. The germline V gene has CDR1 MGHRA and CDR2 YSYEKL. The CDR3 protein is CASSQSPGQGSTDTQYF. The CDR3 bases are TGCGCCAGCAGCCAATCTCCGGGACAGGGGAGCACAGATACGCAGTATTTT.